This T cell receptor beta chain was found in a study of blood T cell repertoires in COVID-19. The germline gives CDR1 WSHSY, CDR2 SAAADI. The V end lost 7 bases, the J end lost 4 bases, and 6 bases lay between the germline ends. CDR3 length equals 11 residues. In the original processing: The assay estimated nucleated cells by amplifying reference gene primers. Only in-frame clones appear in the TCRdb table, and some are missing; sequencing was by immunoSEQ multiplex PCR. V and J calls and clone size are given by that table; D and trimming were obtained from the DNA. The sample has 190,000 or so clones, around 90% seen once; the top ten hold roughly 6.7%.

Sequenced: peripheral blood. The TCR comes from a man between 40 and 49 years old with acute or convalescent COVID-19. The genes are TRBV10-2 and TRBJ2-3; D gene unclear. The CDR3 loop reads CASKAADTQYF. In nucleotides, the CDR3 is TGCGCCAGCAAGGCGGCAGATACGCAGTATTTT.